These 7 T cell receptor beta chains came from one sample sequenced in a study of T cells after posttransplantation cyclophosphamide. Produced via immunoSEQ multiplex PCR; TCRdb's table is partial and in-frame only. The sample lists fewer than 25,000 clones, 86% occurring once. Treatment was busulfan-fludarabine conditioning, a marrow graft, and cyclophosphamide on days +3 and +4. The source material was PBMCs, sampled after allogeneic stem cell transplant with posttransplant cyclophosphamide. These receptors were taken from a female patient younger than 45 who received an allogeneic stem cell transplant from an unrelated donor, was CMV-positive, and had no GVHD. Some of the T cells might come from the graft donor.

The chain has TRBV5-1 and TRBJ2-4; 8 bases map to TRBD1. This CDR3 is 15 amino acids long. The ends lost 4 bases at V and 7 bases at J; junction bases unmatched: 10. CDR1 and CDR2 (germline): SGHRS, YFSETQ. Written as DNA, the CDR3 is TGCGCCAGCAGCCTCCTACCGGGACAGGCGAACATTCAGTACTTC. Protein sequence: CASSLLPGQANIQYF. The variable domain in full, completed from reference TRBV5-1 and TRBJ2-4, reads KAGVTQTPRYLIKTRGQQVTLSCSPISGHRSVSWYQQTPGQGLQFLFEYFSETQRNKGNFPGRFSGRQFSNSRSEMNVSTLELGDSALYLCASSLLPGQANIQYFGAGTRLSVL.

Written as DNA, the CDR3 is TGCGCCAGCAGTCAATTTTCGGGGGCGGGGGATCAGCCCCAGCATTTT. The encoded protein is CASSQFSGAGDQPQHF. This sequence joins TRBV23-1 and TRBJ1-5, with a weak D call TRBD1 (6 bases). TRBV23-1 belongs to the ORF category, with a function that is uncertain. V was trimmed by 1 base and J by 5 bases, leaving 15 bases between them. The CDR3 loop spans 16 amino acids.

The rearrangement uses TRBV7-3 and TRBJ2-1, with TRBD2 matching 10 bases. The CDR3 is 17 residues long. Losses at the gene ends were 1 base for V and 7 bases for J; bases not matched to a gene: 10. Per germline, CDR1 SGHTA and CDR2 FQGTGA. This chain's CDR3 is CASSLSLLAGTKNEQFF. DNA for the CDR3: TGTGCCAGCAGCTTAAGTTTACTAGCGGGGACCAAGAATGAGCAGTTCTTC.

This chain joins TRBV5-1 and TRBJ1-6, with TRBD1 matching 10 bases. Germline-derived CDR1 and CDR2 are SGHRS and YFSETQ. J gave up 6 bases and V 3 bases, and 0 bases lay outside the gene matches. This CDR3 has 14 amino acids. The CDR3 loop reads CASSWDRGNSPLHF. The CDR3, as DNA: TGCGCCAGCAGCTGGGACAGGGGTAATTCACCCCTCCACTTT.

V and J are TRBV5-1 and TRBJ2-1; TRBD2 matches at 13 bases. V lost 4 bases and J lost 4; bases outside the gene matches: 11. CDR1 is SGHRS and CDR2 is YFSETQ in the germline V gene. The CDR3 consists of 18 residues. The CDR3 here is CASSPRGLAGDLYNEQFF. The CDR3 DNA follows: TGCGCCAGCAGCCCCCGAGGACTAGCGGGGGACCTATACAATGAGCAGTTCTTC.

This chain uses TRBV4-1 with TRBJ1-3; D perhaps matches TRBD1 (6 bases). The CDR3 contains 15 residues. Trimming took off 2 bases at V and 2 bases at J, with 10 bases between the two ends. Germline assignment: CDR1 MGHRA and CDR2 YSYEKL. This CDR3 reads CASSQQGNTGNTIYF. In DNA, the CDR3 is TGCGCCAGCAGCCAACAGGGGAACACTGGAAACACCATATATTTT.

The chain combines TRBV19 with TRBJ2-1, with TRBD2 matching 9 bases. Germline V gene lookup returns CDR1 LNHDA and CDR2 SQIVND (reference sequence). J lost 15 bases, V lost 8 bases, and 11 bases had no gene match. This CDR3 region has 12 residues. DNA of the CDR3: TGTGCCAGTGGGTCGCGGGGGGGCCATGGGTTCTTC. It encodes CASGSRGGHGFF. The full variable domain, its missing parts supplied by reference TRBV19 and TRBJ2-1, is DGGITQSPKYLFRKEGQNVTLSCEQNLNHDAMYWYRQDPGQGLRLIYYSQIVNDFQKGDIAEGYSVSREKKESFPLTVTSAQKNPTAFYLCASGSRGGHGFFGPGTRLTVL.